The rows below give T cell receptor beta chains drawn from one sample of a study of cytomegalovirus exposure and HLA in healthy donors. Generated by immunoSEQ multiplex PCR, the TCRdb table keeps only in-frame clones and is missing some. In the table there are some 190,000 clones, around 84% of which are singletons. Sequenced material: PBMCs. These receptors came from a boy between 2 and 10 years old in good health and CMV-seronegative. The CDR3 runs from the conserved cysteine through the conserved F or W. D genes are given only for firm matches. Clone size is not always given. Where it is, it says once, few, many or a class for expanded clones.

>NA|TRBJ1-1|NA|TRBV7-9
CSSILLSEAFF
TGTTCCAGCATCCTCCTATCTGAAGCTTTCTTT
>few|TRBJ2-3|NA|TRBV30
CAWSVAGGSTAYF
NA
>NA|TRBJ2-5|TRBD2|TRBV5-1
CASSLALLASKETQYF
TGCGCCAGCAGCTTGGCCTTACTAGCGAGTAAAGAGACCCAGTACTTC
>NA|TRBJ2-5|TRBD2|TRBV6-6
CASSLAGGPSQYF
TGTGCCAGCAGCCTAGCGGGAGGGCCCTCCCAGTACTTC
>NA|TRBJ1-6|TRBD1|TRBV5-1
CASSFQGTGSSPNSPLHF
TGCGCCAGCAGCTTTCAGGGGACAGGTTCATCCCCAAATTCACCCCTCCACTTT
>NA|TRBJ1-1|TRBD1|TRBV23-1
CASSQLLDRDTEAFF
TGCGCCAGCAGTCAATTACTGGACAGGGACACTGAAGCTTTCTTT
>NA|TRBJ2-2|TRBD2|TRBV11-2
CASSHGGVRTGELFF
TGTGCCAGCAGCCACGGGGGGGTGCGGACCGGGGAGCTGTTTTTT
>few|TRBJ2-7|NA|TRBV9
CASSVSVGERTNAEQYF
TGTGCCAGCAGCGTAAGCGTCGGGGAGAGAACCAATGCCGAGCAGTACTTC
>NA|TRBJ2-5|NA|TRBV4-1
CASSQDLGRGEETQYF
TGCGCCAGCAGCCAAGATCTAGGGCGGGGAGAAGAGACCCAGTACTTC
>NA|TRBJ1-1|NA|TRBV6-1
CASSVEGEGTEAFF
TGTGCCAGCAGTGTTGAAGGGGAGGGCACTGAAGCTTTCTTT